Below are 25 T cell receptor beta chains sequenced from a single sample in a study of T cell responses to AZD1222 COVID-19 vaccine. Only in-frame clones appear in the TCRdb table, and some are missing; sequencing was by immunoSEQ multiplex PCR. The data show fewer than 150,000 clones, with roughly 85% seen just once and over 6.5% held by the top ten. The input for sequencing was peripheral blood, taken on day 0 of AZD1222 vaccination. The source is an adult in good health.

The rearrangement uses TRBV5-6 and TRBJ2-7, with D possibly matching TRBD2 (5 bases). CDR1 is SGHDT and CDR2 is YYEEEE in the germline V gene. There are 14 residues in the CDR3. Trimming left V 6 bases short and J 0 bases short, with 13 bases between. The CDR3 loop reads CASTSTGSSYEQYF. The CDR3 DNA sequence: TGTGCCAGCACCTCAACTGGGAGCTCCTACGAGCAGTACTTC.

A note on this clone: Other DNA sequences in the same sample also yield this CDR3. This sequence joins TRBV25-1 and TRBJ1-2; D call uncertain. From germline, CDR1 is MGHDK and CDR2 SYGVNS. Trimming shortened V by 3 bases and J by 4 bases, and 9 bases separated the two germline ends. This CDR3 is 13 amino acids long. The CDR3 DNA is TGTGCCAGCAGTGAGTCGGGGATCTATGGCTACACCTTC. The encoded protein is CASSESGIYGYTF.

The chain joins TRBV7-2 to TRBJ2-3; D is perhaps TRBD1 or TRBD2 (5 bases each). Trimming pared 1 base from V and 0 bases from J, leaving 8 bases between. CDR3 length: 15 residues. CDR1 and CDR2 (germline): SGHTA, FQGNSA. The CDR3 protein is CASSLGGASTDTQYF. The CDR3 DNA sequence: TGTGCCAGCAGCTTAGGAGGGGCTAGCACAGATACGCAGTATTTT.

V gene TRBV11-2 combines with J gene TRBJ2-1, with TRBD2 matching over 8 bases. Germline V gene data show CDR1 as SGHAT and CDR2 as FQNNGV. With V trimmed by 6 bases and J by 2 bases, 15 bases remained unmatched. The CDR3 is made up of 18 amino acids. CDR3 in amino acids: CASRPPVGRAKTYNEQFF. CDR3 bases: TGTGCCAGCAGACCGCCCGTCGGGAGGGCGAAGACCTACAATGAGCAGTTCTTC.

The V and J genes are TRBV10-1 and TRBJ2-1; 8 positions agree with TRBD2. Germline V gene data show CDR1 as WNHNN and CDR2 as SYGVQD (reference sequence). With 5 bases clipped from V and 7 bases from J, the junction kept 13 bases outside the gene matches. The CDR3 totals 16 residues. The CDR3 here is CASSNARREARNEQFF. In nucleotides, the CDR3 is TGCGCCAGCAGTAACGCTAGGCGGGAGGCCAGGAATGAGCAGTTCTTC.

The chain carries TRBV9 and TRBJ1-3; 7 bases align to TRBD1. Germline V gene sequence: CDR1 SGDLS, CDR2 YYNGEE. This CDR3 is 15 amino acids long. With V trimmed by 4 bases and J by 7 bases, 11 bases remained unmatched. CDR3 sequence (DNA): TGTGCCAGCAGCCCTTCGACAGGGCTCGCTAACACCATATATTTT. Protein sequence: CASSPSTGLANTIYF. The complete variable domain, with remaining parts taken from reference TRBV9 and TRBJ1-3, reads DSGVTQTPKHLITATGQRVTLRCSPRSGDLSVYWYQQSLDQGLQFLIQYYNGEERAKGNILERFSAQQFPDLHSELNLSSLELGDSALYFCASSPSTGLANTIYFGEGSWLTVV.

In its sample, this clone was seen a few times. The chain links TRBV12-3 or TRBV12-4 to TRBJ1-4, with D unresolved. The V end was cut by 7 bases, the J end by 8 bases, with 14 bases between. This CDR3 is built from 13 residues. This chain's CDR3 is CASKKGNREKLFF. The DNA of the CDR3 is TGTGCCAGCAAGAAGGGAAATCGGGAAAAACTGTTTTTT.

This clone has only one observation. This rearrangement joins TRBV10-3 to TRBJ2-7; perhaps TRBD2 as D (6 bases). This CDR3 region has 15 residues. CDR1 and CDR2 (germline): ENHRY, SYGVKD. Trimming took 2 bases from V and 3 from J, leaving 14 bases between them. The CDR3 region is CAISELPGTYYEQYF. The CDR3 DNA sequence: TGTGCCATCAGTGAGCTTCCGGGGACTTACTACGAGCAGTACTTC.

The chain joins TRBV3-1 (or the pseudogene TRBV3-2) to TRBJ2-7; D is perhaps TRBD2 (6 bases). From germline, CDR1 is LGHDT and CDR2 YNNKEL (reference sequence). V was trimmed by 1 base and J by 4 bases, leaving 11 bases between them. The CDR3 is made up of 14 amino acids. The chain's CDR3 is CASSQGRGGYEQYF. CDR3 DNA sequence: TGTGCCAGCAGCCAAGGACGGGGAGGTTACGAGCAGTACTTC.

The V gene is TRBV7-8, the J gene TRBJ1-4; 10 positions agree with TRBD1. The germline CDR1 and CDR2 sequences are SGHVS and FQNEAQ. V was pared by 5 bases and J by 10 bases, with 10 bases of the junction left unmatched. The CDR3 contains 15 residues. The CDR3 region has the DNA TGTGCCAGCAGCGAAACCGGGACAGGGGATGGAAAACTGTTTTTT. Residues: CASSETGTGDGKLFF.

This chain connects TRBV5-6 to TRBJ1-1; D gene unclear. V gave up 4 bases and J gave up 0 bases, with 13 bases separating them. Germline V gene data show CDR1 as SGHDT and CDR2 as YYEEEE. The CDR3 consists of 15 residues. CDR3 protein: CASSRDGILNTEAFF. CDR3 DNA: TGTGCCAGCAGCCGCGACGGGATCTTGAACACTGAAGCTTTCTTT. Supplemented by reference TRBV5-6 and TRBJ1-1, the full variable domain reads DAGVTQSPTHLIKTRGQQVTLRCSPKSGHDTVSWYQQALGQGPQFIFQYYEEEERQRGNFPDRFSGHQFPNYSSELNVNALLLGDSALYLCASSRDGILNTEAFFGQGTRLTVV.

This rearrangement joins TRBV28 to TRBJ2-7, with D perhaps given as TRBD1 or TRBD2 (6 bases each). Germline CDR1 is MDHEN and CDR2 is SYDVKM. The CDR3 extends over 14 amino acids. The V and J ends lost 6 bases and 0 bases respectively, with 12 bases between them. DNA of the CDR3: TGTGCCAGCAGGGGGGGCGGAAGCTCCTACGAGCAGTACTTC. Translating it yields CASRGGGSSYEQYF.

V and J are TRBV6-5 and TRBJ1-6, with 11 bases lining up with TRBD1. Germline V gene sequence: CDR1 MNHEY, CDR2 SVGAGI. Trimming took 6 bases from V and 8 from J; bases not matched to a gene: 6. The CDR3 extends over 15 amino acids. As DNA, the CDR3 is TGTGCCAGCAGGAACCGGGGACAGGGGGATTCACCCCTCCACTTT. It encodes CASRNRGQGDSPLHF.

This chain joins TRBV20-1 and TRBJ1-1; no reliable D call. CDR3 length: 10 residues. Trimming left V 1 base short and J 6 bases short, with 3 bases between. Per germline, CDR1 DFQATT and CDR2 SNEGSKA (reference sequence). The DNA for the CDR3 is TGCAGTGCTAGAGCCCCTGAAGCTTTCTTT. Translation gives CSARAPEAFF.

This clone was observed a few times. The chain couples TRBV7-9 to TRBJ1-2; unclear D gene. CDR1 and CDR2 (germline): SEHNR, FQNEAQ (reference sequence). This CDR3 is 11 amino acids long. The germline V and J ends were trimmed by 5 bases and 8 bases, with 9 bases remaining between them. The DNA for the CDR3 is TGTGCCAGCAGCGAGCTAAGGGGCTACACCTTC. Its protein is CASSELRGYTF.

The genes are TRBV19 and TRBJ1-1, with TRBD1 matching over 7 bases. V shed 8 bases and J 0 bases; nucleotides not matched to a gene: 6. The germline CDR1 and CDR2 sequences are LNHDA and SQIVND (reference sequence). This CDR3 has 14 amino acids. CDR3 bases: TGTGCCAGTTCCAGGACAGGCCTGAACACTGAAGCTTTCTTT. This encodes CASSRTGLNTEAFF. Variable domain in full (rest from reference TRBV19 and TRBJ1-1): DGGITQSPKYLFRKEGQNVTLSCEQNLNHDAMYWYRQDPGQGLRLIYYSQIVNDFQKGDIAEGYSVSREKKESFPLTVTSAQKNPTAFYLCASSRTGLNTEAFFGQGTRLTVV.

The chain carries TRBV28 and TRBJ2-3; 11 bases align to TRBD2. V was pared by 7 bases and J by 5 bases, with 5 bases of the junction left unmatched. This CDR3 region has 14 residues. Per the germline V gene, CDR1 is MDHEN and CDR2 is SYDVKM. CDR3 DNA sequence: TGTGCCAGCATAGCGGGGGGGCAGGTAGATACGCAGTATTTT. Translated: CASIAGGQVDTQYF.

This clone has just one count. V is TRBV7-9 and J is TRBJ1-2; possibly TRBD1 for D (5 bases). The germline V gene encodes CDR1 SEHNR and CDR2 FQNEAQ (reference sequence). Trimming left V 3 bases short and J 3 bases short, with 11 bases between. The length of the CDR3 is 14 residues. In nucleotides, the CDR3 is TGTGCCAGCAGCTTGGGGCTAGGGGACTATGGCTACACCTTC. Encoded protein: CASSLGLGDYGYTF.

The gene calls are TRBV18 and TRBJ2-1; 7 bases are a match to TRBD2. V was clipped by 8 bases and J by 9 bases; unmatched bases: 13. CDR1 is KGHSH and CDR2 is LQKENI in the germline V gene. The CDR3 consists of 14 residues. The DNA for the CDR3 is TGTGCCAGCGAGAAGGGGCGGGAGATTCCTGAGCAGTTCTTC. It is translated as CASEKGREIPEQFF.

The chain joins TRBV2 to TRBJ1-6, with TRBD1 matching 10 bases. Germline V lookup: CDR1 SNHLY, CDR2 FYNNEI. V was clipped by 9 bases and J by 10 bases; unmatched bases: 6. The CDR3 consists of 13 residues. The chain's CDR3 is CASSGTGVSPLHF. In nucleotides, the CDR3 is TGTGCCAGTTCCGGGACAGGGGTCTCACCCCTCCACTTT.

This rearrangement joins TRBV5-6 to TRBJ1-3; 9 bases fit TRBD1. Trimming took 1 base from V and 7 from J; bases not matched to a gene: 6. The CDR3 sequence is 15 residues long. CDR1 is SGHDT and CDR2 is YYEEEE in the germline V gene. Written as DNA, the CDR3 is TGTGCCAGCAGCTTGCCGGGACAGGGCTTTAACACCATATATTTT. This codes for CASSLPGQGFNTIYF.

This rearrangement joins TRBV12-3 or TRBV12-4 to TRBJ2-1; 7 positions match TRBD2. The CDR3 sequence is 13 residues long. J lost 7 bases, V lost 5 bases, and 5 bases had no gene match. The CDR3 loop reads CASSGIGGNEQFF. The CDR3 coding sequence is TGTGCCAGCAGTGGGATCGGGGGGAATGAGCAGTTCTTC.

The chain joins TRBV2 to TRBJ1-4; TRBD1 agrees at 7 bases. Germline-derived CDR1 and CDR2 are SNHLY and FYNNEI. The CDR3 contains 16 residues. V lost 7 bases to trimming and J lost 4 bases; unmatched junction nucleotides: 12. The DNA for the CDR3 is TGTGCCAGCATCTTCGAAACAGGGGTGGATAATGAAAAACTGTTTTTT. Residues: CASIFETGVDNEKLFF.

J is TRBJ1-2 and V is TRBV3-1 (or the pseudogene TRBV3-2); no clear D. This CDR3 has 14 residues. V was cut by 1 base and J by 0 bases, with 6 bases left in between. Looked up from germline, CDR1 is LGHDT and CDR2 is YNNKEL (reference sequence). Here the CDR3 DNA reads TGTGCCAGCAGCCAAGGGGCGGCTAACTATGGCTACACCTTC. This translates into CASSQGAANYGYTF.

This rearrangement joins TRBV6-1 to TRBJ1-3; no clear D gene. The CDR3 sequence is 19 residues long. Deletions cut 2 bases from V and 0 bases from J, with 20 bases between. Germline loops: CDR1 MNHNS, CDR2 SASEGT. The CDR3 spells CASSEIPAGTANSGNTIYF. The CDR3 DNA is TGTGCCAGCAGTGAAATCCCCGCCGGAACAGCGAACTCTGGAAACACCATATATTTT.